The rows below give T cell receptor beta chains drawn from one sample of a study of cytomegalovirus exposure and HLA in healthy donors. Assay: immunoSEQ multiplex PCR; the TCRdb copy retains only in-frame clones and omits some. The sample carries 200,000 or so clones, about 85% recorded once. Specimen: PBMCs. Receptors originate from a human donor in good health. CDR3s include the opening cysteine and the closing phenylalanine or tryptophan. The D gene is left open where the match is weak. Where a row states a size, it is once, few, many or the class of an expanded clone; other rows omit it.

>TRBV29-1|NA|NA|TRBJ2-3
CSVEIRGSGPDTQYF
TGCAGCGTTGAAATACGGGGGAGTGGGCCAGATACGCAGTATTTT
>TRBV27|NA|NA|TRBJ1-1
CASRGNSYTEAFF
TGTGCCAGCCGAGGGAACAGTTACACTGAAGCTTTCTTT
>TRBV28|NA|NA|TRBJ2-1
CASSLVLADGNEQFF
TGTGCCAGCAGCCTGGTGTTAGCGGACGGCAATGAGCAGTTCTTC
>TRBV2|NA|NA|TRBJ1-1
CASSTTQKNTEAFF
TGTGCCAGCAGTACGACTCAGAAGAACACTGAAGCTTTCTTT
>TRBV4-1|NA|NA|TRBJ1-3
CASTVSRGNTIYF
TGCGCCAGCACAGTTTCTCGTGGAAACACCATATATTTT
>TRBV13|NA|NA|TRBJ2-3
CASSRTDTGQPHTQYF
TGTGCCAGCAGCCGGACTGACACCGGACAGCCTCATACGCAGTATTTT
>TRBV6-1|TRBD2|few|TRBJ2-1
CASSEGLLAVEQFF
TGTGCCAGCAGTGAGGGGCTGCTAGCGGTCGAGCAGTTCTTC
>TRBV28|TRBD1|NA|TRBJ1-1
CASSQGTGGFSTEAFF
TGTGCCAGCAGCCAGGGGACAGGGGGTTTTTCCACTGAAGCTTTCTTT
>TRBV6-1|TRBD1|NA|TRBJ2-3
CAGTNTGGGTDTQYF
TGTGCCGGGACAAACACAGGGGGCGGCACAGATACGCAGTATTTT
>TRBV11-2|NA|NA|TRBJ2-2
CASSLASFGELFF
TGTGCCAGCAGCTTAGCTAGTTTCGGGGAGCTGTTTTTT
>TRBV5-1|TRBD1|NA|TRBJ1-2
CASSSPDRAVGYTF
TGCGCCAGCAGCTCGCCCGACAGGGCAGTTGGCTACACCTTC
>TRBV7-9|NA|NA|TRBJ2-2
CASSLTVTGELFF
TGTGCCAGCAGCTTGACAGTTACCGGGGAGCTGTTTTTT
>TRBV30|TRBD1|NA|TRBJ1-5
CAWSVAGGQPQHF
TGTGCCTGGAGTGTGGCAGGGGGTCAGCCCCAGCATTTT
>TRBV19|NA|NA|TRBJ2-7
CASAYGSATYEQYF
TGTGCCAGTGCCTACGGGAGTGCCACCTACGAGCAGTACTTC
>TRBV5-1|TRBD1|NA|TRBJ2-1
CASSPTPQGATATEQFF
TGCGCCAGCAGCCCAACCCCACAGGGGGCGACAGCGACGGAGCAGTTCTTC
>TRBV19|TRBD1|NA|TRBJ1-1
CASSAPGQGTEAFF
TGTGCCAGTAGTGCGCCGGGACAGGGCACAGAAGCTTTCTTT
>TRBV7-9|NA|NA|TRBJ2-7
CASCHAWASSYEQYF
TGTGCCAGCTGCCATGCGTGGGCGAGCTCCTACGAGCAGTACTTC
>TRBV14|TRBD2|NA|TRBJ2-5
CASSLEGLVQYF
TGTGCCAGCAGCCTAGAGGGACTAGTCCAGTACTTC
>TRBV11-1|TRBD2|once|TRBJ2-7
CASSSRDYNYEQYF
TGTGCCAGCAGCTCCCGGGACTACAACTACGAGCAGTACTTC
>TRBV29-1|NA|once|TRBJ2-5
CSVDSGGSAETQYF
TGCAGCGTTGATTCCGGGGGTAGTGCGGAGACCCAGTACTTC
>TRBV4-2|NA|NA|TRBJ2-6
CASSQESSSGANVLTF
TGTGCCAGCAGCCAAGAAAGTAGCTCTGGGGCCAACGTCCTGACTTTC